These 5 T cell receptor beta chains were sequenced from one sample in a study of molecular identifiers for immune sequencing clone quantification. TCRdb re-analysed the PCR reads in MiXCR, keeping a single row per CDR3 protein. Seen here are a few hundred thousand distinct CDR3 sequences, 24% observed once, and the top ten hold approximately 0.74%. The sequenced material came from naive CD8+ T cells from blood, with Jurkat cell RNA spiked in. Stated subset: FACS-sorted CD8+CD4-CCR7+CD45RA+ naive T cells. Receptors originate from a human donor in good health. Some libraries in this study had Jurkat cell RNA spiked in.

Comments on this clonotype: This may be a read error, as it is one base from a much larger clone. The rearrangement links TRBV12-3 or TRBV12-4 to TRBJ2-5; a weak D match, TRBD2 (5 bases). This CDR3 region has 13 residues. Trimming took 3 bases from V and 5 from J, leaving 10 bases between them. In DNA form, the CDR3 reads TGTGCCAGCAGTTTCGGGGATCATGAGACCCAGTACTTC. Amino acid sequence: CASSFGDHETQYF.

To note about this clonotype: A much larger clone lies a single base off, so this may be a read error. V gene TRBV12-3 or TRBV12-4 combines with J gene TRBJ1-3; D is unclear. This CDR3 comprises 12 residues. V was trimmed by 11 bases and J by 0 bases, leaving 8 bases between them. DNA of the CDR3: TGTGCCGGCACGTTCTCTGGAAACACCATATATTTT. Its translation is CAGTFSGNTIYF.

This clonotype was picked up many times. The rearrangement joins TRBV12-3 or TRBV12-4 to TRBJ1-1; TRBD1 might be the D (5 bases). There are 14 residues in the CDR3. Trimming left V 1 base short and J 0 bases short, with 6 bases between. Written as DNA, the CDR3 is TGTGCCAGCAGTTTAGGGGGACTGAACACTGAAGCTTTCTTT. As protein: CASSLGGLNTEAFF.

Remarks on this clonotype: Since a much larger clone is just one base distant, this may be a read error. V is TRBV7-9 and J is TRBJ2-5, with 11 bases lining up with TRBD2. This CDR3 has 15 residues. In germline, CDR1 is SEHNR, CDR2 FQNEAQ (reference sequence). Here the CDR3 DNA reads TGTGCCAGCGGCTTAGCGGGGGGGCCGGTCGAGACCCAGTACTTC. This sequence encodes CASGLAGGPVETQYF.

About this clonotype itself: A much larger clone lies one base from this, so it may be a read error. The chain has TRBV4-1 and TRBJ1-1; a possible D gene is TRBD1 (6 bases). Trimming stripped 5 bases from V and 4 bases from J, with 14 bases between. The germline V gene encodes CDR1 MGHRA and CDR2 YSYEKL. This CDR3 has 14 amino acids. The CDR3 DNA is TGCGCCAGCAGCTGGGGGGCTCCGAGCACTGAAGCTTTCTTT. Amino acid sequence: CASSWGAPSTEAFF.